This T cell receptor beta chain comes out of a study of blood T cell repertoires in COVID-19. Libraries were prepared by immunoSEQ multiplex PCR; TCRdb keeps only in-frame clonotypes and omits some of them. This table has 380,000 or so clones, 70% to 90% appearing once. Concerning this clone itself: The same CDR3 arises from other DNA sequences in this sample as well.

Germline CDR1 is SNHLY and CDR2 is FYNNEI. CDR3 length: 11 amino acids. The ends were cut back, 9 bases at V and 4 bases at J, with 7 bases in the middle. The clonotype originates from a woman aged 60-70 years with COVID-19, enrolled during active disease. Sequenced input: peripheral blood. The V call is TRBV2, the J call TRBJ2-1; no clear D. In DNA form, the CDR3 reads TGTGCCAGTTCCAGGTACAATGAGCAGTTCTTC. Amino acid sequence: CASSRYNEQFF.